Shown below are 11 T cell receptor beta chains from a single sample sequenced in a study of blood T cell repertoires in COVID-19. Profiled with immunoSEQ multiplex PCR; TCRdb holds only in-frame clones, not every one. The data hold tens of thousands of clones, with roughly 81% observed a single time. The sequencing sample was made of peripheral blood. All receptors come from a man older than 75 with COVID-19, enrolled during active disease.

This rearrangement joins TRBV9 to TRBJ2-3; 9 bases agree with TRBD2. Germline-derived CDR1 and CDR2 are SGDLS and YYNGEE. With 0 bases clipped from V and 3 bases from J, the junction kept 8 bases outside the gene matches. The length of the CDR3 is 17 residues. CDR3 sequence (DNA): TGTGCCAGCAGCGTAGGTGGTAGCGGGGGACCAACAGATACGCAGTATTTT. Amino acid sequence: CASSVGGSGGPTDTQYF.

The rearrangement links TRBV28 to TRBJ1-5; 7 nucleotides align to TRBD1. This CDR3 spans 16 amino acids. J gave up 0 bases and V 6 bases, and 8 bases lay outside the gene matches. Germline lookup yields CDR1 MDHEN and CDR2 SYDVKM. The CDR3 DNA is TGTGCCAGCAGACCAAGGGACAGTTATAGCAATCAGCCCCAGCATTTT. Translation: CASRPRDSYSNQPQHF.

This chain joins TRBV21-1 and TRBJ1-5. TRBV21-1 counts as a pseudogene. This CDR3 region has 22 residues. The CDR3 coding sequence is TGTGCCAGCAGCAAAGCTTTTTCGGGCTGGAGGTTTACCCCAGCGCTCCATCAGCCCCAGCATTTT. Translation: CASSKAFSGWRFTPALHQPQHF.

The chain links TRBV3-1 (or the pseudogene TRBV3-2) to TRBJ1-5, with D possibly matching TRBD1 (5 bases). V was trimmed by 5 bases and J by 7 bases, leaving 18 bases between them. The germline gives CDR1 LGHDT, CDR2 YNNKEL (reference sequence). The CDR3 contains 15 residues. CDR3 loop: CASSGSGGLGQPQHF. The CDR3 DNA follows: TGTGCCAGCAGCGGCTCGGGGGGTTTAGGACAGCCCCAGCATTTT.

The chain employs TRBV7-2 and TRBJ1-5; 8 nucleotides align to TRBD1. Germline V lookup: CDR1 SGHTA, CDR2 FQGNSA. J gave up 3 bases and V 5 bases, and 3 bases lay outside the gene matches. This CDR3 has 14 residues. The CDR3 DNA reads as TGTGCCAGCAGCCGGACAGGGCACAATCAGCCCCAGCATTTT. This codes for CASSRTGHNQPQHF.

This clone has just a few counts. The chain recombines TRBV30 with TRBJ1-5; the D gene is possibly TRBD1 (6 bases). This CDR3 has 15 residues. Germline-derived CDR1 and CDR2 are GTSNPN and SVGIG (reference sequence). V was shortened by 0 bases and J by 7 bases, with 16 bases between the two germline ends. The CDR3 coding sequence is TGTGCCTGGAGTGTAAGGGGCAGGGGATACCAGCCCCAGCATTTT. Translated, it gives CAWSVRGRGYQPQHF. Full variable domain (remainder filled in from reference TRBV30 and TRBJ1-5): SQTIHQWPATLVQPVGSPLSLECTVEGTSNPNLYWYRQAAGRGLQLLFYSVGIGQISSEVPQNLSASRPQDRQFILSSKKLLLSDSGFYLCAWSVRGRGYQPQHFGDGTRLSIL.

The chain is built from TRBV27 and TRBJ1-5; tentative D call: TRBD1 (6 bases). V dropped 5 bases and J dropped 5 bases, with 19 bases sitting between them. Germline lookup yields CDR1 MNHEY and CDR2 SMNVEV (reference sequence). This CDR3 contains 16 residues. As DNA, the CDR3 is TGTGCCAGCAGTCTTGCCCGGGACAATGATTATCAGCCCCAGCATTTT. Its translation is CASSLARDNDYQPQHF.

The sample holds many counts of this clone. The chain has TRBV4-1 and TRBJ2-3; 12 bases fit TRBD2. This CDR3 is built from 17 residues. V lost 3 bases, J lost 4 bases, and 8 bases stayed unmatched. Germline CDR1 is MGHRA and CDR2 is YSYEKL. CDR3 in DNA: TGCGCCAGCAGCCACACTAGCGGGGGGATGTCGTCAGATACGCAGTATTTT. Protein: CASSHTSGGMSSDTQYF.

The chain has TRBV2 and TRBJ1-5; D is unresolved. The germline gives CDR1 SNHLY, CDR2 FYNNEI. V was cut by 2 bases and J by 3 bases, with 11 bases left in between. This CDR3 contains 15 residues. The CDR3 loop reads CASSESTVLNQPQHF. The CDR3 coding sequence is TGTGCCAGCAGTGAATCCACGGTCCTCAATCAGCCCCAGCATTTT.

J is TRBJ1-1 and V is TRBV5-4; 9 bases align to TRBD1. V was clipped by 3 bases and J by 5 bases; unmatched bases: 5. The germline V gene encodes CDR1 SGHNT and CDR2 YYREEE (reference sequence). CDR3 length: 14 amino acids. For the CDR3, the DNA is TGTGCCAGCAGCTCCGGGACAGGGATAACTGAAGCTTTCTTT. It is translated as CASSSGTGITEAFF. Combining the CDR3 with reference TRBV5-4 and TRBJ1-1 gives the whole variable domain ETGVTQSPTHLIKTRGQQVTLRCSSQSGHNTVSWYQQALGQGPQFIFQYYREEENGRGNFPPRFSGLQFPNYSSELNVNALELDDSALYLCASSSGTGITEAFFGQGTRLTVV.

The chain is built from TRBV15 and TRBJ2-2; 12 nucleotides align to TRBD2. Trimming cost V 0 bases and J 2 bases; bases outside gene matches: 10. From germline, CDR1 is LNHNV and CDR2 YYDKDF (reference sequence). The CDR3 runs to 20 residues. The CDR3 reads CATSRDMLAGGFPNTGELFF. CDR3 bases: TGTGCCACCAGCAGAGATATGCTAGCGGGAGGGTTCCCCAACACCGGGGAGCTGTTTTTT.